One and the same sample provided the 32 T cell receptor beta chains below, sequenced in a study of blood T cell repertoires in COVID-19. Repertoires were generated with immunoSEQ multiplex PCR, while TCRdb's copy carries only in-frame clones and drops some. The data contain approximately 240,000 clones, 75% to 90% of them seen just once; the ten biggest clones take up about 6%. Material for sequencing was PBMCs or T cells enriched from blood (not recorded which). The source of these receptors is a woman aged 25 to 39 with acute COVID-19.

This rearrangement joins TRBV29-1 to TRBJ2-7; 9 nucleotides align to TRBD2. V trimming: 4 bases; J trimming: 1 base; junction bases outside the gene matches: 5. Germline V gene sequence: CDR1 SQVTM, CDR2 ANQGSEA. CDR3 length equals 14 residues. CDR3 bases: TGCAGCGTTGGGCTAGCGGGGAAATCCTACGAGCAGTACTTC. Protein: CSVGLAGKSYEQYF.

This clone was observed once. J is TRBJ2-3 and V is TRBV6-2 or TRBV6-3; the match to TRBD2 covers 9 bases. CDR1 MNHEY and CDR2 SVGEGT come from the germline V gene. The J segment lost 4 bases and the V segment lost 4 bases, leaving 9 bases of the junction unmatched. This CDR3 comprises 16 residues. The CDR3 spells CASSWRGGNGADTQYF. The CDR3 nucleotides read TGTGCCAGCAGTTGGCGGGGGGGCAATGGCGCAGATACGCAGTATTTT.

The rearrangement joins TRBV29-1 to TRBJ1-1, with D possibly TRBD1 on 5 matching bases. Germline CDR1 SQVTM, CDR2 ANQGSEA. V was clipped by 6 bases and J by 1 base, with 9 bases between them. This CDR3 contains 12 residues. In DNA form, the CDR3 reads TGCAGCGTCCAGGGAGGGAACACTGAAGCTTTCTTT. Protein sequence: CSVQGGNTEAFF.

The chain employs TRBV9 and TRBJ1-5, with 11 bases lining up with TRBD1. Trimming took 3 bases from V and 5 from J; bases not matched to a gene: 1. This CDR3 region has 14 residues. Germline V gene sequence: CDR1 SGDLS, CDR2 YYNGEE. The CDR3 here is CASSEDRGHQPQHF. CDR3 nucleotide sequence: TGTGCCAGCAGCGAGGACAGGGGGCATCAGCCCCAGCATTTT.

The CDR3 nucleotides read TGCGCCAGCAGCCGAAAACAGGGTGGCACTGAAGCTTTCTTT. Its protein is CASSRKQGGTEAFF. The chain combines TRBV4-1 with TRBJ1-1; possibly TRBD1 for D (6 bases). The length of the CDR3 is 14 residues. CDR1 and CDR2 from the germline V gene are MGHRA and YSYEKL. Trimming stripped 4 bases from V and 4 bases from J, with 13 bases between.

The chain joins TRBV5-1 to TRBJ1-6, with 8 positions matching TRBD1. The CDR3 length is 15 residues. The V segment lost 1 base and the J segment 11 bases; nucleotides outside the gene matches: 8. Per germline, CDR1 SGHRS and CDR2 YFSETQ. The CDR3 bases are TGCGCCAGCAGCTTGACGAGACAGGGGATGACACCCCTCCACTTT. Protein sequence: CASSLTRQGMTPLHF.

This clone was counted once. The rearrangement uses TRBV27 and TRBJ1-3; tentatively, D is TRBD1 (5 bases). In germline, CDR1 is MNHEY, CDR2 SMNVEV (reference sequence). The CDR3 spans 15 residues. Trimming stripped 2 bases from V and 2 bases from J, with 10 bases between. The CDR3 loop is CASSLRGGAGNTIYF. CDR3 sequence (DNA): TGTGCCAGCAGTTTACGGGGAGGGGCTGGAAACACCATATATTTT.

The genes are TRBV3-1 (or the pseudogene TRBV3-2) and TRBJ2-5; 11 bases line up with TRBD2. Trimming at V came to 3 bases and at J to 3 bases, leaving 6 bases not matched to a gene. The CDR3 has 16 residues. CDR1 and CDR2 (germline): LGHDT, YNNKEL (reference sequence). In DNA form, the CDR3 reads TGTGCCAGCAGCCAGCCACCGGGACTAGCGGAAGAGACCCAGTACTTC. Amino acid sequence: CASSQPPGLAEETQYF.

The V gene is TRBV28, the J gene TRBJ2-1, with D unresolved. The CDR3 covers 16 residues. The V gene's germline CDR1 is MDHEN and CDR2 SYDVKM. The germline V and J ends were trimmed by 6 bases and 4 bases, with 19 bases remaining between them. The CDR3 DNA sequence: TGTGCCAGCAGCGAATTACTGACCAGGTCTTACAATGAGCAGTTCTTC. This encodes CASSELLTRSYNEQFF.

The genes are TRBV5-1 and TRBJ1-2; a possible D gene is TRBD1 (5 bases). The germline V gene encodes CDR1 SGHRS and CDR2 YFSETQ. V was clipped by 4 bases and J by 4 bases, with 17 bases between them. The CDR3 totals 15 residues. In DNA form, the CDR3 reads TGCGCCAGCAGCCCATCGGGGGTTTCCGGCTATGGCTACACCTTC. The encoded protein is CASSPSGVSGYGYTF.

The CDR3, as DNA: TGTGCCAGCAGCTTAGAGAACATGTGGGGGAGGTACAATGAGCAGTTCTTC. Its translation: CASSLENMWGRYNEQFF. The V gene is TRBV7-2, the J gene TRBJ2-1, with a possible D match to TRBD2 (6 bases). Germline values: CDR1 SGHTA, CDR2 FQGNSA. CDR3 length equals 17 residues. The ends were cut back, 1 base at V and 4 bases at J, with 17 bases in the middle. The full variable domain, in which reference TRBV7-2 and TRBJ2-1 provide the parts outside the CDR3, is GAGVSQSPSNKVTEKGKDVELRCDPISGHTALYWYRQSLGQGLEFLIYFQGNSAPDKSGLPSDRFSAERTGGSVSTLTIQRTQQEDSAVYLCASSLENMWGRYNEQFFGPGTRLTVL.

The chain has TRBV5-1 and TRBJ1-1, with D perhaps TRBD1 (6 bases). CDR3 length: 13 residues. V dropped 4 bases and J dropped 3 bases, with 10 bases sitting between them. The germline gives CDR1 SGHRS, CDR2 YFSETQ. The CDR3 nucleotides read TGCGCCAGCAGCGGCCCAGGGGACACTGAAGCTTTCTTT. It specifies CASSGPGDTEAFF. Using reference TRBV5-1 and TRBJ1-1 for the parts outside the CDR3, the full variable domain is KAGVTQTPRYLIKTRGQQVTLSCSPISGHRSVSWYQQTPGQGLQFLFEYFSETQRNKGNFPGRFSGRQFSNSRSEMNVSTLELGDSALYLCASSGPGDTEAFFGQGTRLTVV.

V usage is TRBV6-2 or TRBV6-3 and J usage is TRBJ2-1, with 14 bases aligning to TRBD2. Germline V gives CDR1 MNHEY, CDR2 SVGEGT. V was clipped by 6 bases and J by 8 bases; unmatched bases: 3. This CDR3 contains 14 residues. CDR3 residues: CASSGTSGSYEQFF. CDR3 DNA: TGTGCCAGCAGCGGGACTAGCGGGAGCTATGAGCAGTTCTTC.

V is TRBV9 and J is TRBJ2-1; D might be TRBD2 (5 bases). The V and J ends lost 0 bases and 2 bases respectively, with 18 bases between them. Germline V lookup: CDR1 SGDLS, CDR2 YYNGEE. The CDR3 spans 18 residues. CDR3 DNA sequence: TGTGCCAGCAGCGTAGACCCCGTAGTTAGGGAGCCCTACAATGAGCAGTTCTTC. The encoded protein is CASSVDPVVREPYNEQFF.

The chain couples TRBV4-2 to TRBJ2-4, with 7 nucleotides matching TRBD2. Germline V CDR1 and CDR2: LGHNA, YNFKEQ. The length of the CDR3 is 15 residues. V was clipped by 0 bases and J by 5 bases; unmatched bases: 4. The CDR3 protein is CASSQEVLAENIQYF. CDR3 DNA sequence: TGTGCCAGCAGCCAAGAAGTCCTAGCGGAAAACATTCAGTACTTC.

V gene TRBV4-1 combines with J gene TRBJ1-4; no clear D. Germline V gene lookup returns CDR1 MGHRA and CDR2 YSYEKL. The ends were cut back, 2 bases at V and 6 bases at J, with 13 bases in the middle. The CDR3 runs 15 residues. The CDR3 region has the DNA TGCGCCAGCAGCCAAAGGAGGACGGGGTATGAAAAACTGTTTTTT. It is translated as CASSQRRTGYEKLFF.

This clone was seen just once. This chain uses TRBV10-1 with TRBJ2-3; D gene uncertain. CDR1 is WNHNN and CDR2 is SYGVQD in the germline V gene (reference sequence). The CDR3 runs 11 residues. Between the trimmed V and J ends, which lost 0 bases and 12 bases, there was a span of 7 bases. CDR3 protein: CASSESIFQYF. CDR3 in DNA: TGCGCCAGCAGTGAGTCTATCTTTCAGTATTTT.

This chain links TRBV6-1 with TRBJ2-1, with TRBD2 identical over 14 bases. The CDR3 extends over 16 amino acids. Germline V CDR1 and CDR2: MNHNS, SASEGT. V was pared by 4 bases and J by 7 bases, with 6 bases of the junction left unmatched. The chain's CDR3 is CASSVLGLAGVNEQFF. CDR3 DNA sequence: TGTGCCAGCAGTGTGTTGGGACTAGCGGGAGTTAATGAGCAGTTCTTC.

V usage is TRBV18 and J usage is TRBJ2-7; 8 bases align to TRBD1. V lost 3 bases, J lost 0 bases, and 7 bases stayed unmatched. The CDR3 totals 16 residues. The germline V gene has CDR1 KGHSH and CDR2 LQKENI. The CDR3 reads CASSPDDRGSSYEQYF. The CDR3 DNA reads as TGTGCCAGCTCACCCGACGACAGGGGAAGCTCCTACGAGCAGTACTTC.

This clone has only one observation. V and J are TRBV10-1 and TRBJ2-1; 8 nucleotides align to TRBD2. From germline, CDR1 is WNHNN and CDR2 SYGVQD (reference sequence). The CDR3 spans 18 residues. J lost 0 bases, V lost 3 bases, and 10 bases had no gene match. The CDR3 DNA follows: TGCGCCAGCAGTGACTCCGATCAGCGGGAGTACTCCTACAATGAGCAGTTCTTC. Amino acid sequence: CASSDSDQREYSYNEQFF.

In this sample, this clone turned up many times. The rearrangement links TRBV19 to TRBJ1-5; 7 bases map to TRBD1. The length of the CDR3 is 13 residues. Germline trimming cut 8 bases from V and 7 bases from J; bases unmatched to any gene: 8. Germline V gene data show CDR1 as LNHDA and CDR2 as SQIVND (reference sequence). CDR3 coding DNA: TGTGCCAGTTTACAGGGGATGGGCCAGCCCCAGCATTTT. Translated: CASLQGMGQPQHF.

J is TRBJ2-3 and V is TRBV7-9; perhaps TRBD1 as D (5 bases). V was cut by 3 bases and J by 3 bases, with 13 bases left in between. The CDR3 length is 15 residues. Germline V gene lookup returns CDR1 SEHNR and CDR2 FQNEAQ (reference sequence). The CDR3 loop is CASSFSTARTDTQYF. Here the CDR3 DNA reads TGTGCCAGCAGCTTCTCGACAGCCAGAACAGATACGCAGTATTTT.

This clone has just one count. The CDR3 loop is CACHPAGAYEQYF. The CDR3, as DNA: TGTGCCTGCCATCCCGCAGGGGCGTACGAGCAGTACTTC. This chain links TRBV9 with TRBJ2-7; D is possibly TRBD1 (6 bases). The V gene lost 10 bases and the J gene lost 4 bases, with 18 bases spanning the gap. CDR3 length equals 13 residues. The germline V gene encodes CDR1 SGDLS and CDR2 YYNGEE.

The chain is built from TRBV6-4 and TRBJ2-5, with TRBD1 matching over 10 bases. V was clipped by 7 bases and J by 5 bases; unmatched bases: 22. Germline CDR1 is MRHNA and CDR2 is SNTAGT. The CDR3 consists of 19 residues. CDR3 in amino acids: CASKLQIKPGQGSWETQYF. The CDR3 coding sequence is TGTGCCAGCAAACTACAAATCAAACCGGGACAGGGGTCTTGGGAGACCCAGTACTTC.

The chain uses TRBV7-9 and TRBJ1-4; 7 bases line up with TRBD1. Germline V lookup: CDR1 SEHNR, CDR2 FQNEAQ (reference sequence). The V gene end was trimmed by 5 bases and the J gene end by 6 bases; junction bases not matched to a gene: 9. The length of the CDR3 is 15 residues. The CDR3 DNA reads as TGTGCCAGCAGCCCAGGGGACAGCTGGGATGAAAAACTGTTTTTT. Its translation is CASSPGDSWDEKLFF.

This rearrangement joins TRBV24-1 to TRBJ2-1; 12 bases line up with TRBD2. V dropped 8 bases and J dropped 7; count of bases not matched to a gene: 5. Germline V CDR1 and CDR2: KGHDR, SFDVKD. The CDR3 consists of 14 residues. DNA for the CDR3: TGTGCCACCACCGGACTAGCGGGAACGAATGAGCAGTTCTTC. This codes for CATTGLAGTNEQFF.

This clone was recorded only once. CDR3 residues: CASSRLASGDTEAFF. As DNA, the CDR3 is TGTGCCAGCAGCCGACTCGCTTCGGGAGACACTGAAGCTTTCTTT. V and J are TRBV3-1 (or the pseudogene TRBV3-2) and TRBJ1-1; D remains ambiguous. The germline V gene has CDR1 LGHDT and CDR2 YNNKEL (reference sequence). V dropped 4 bases and J dropped 3 bases, with 15 bases sitting between them. This CDR3 region has 15 residues.

This chain connects TRBV28 to TRBJ1-5; D call uncertain. Germline CDR1 and CDR2: MDHEN and SYDVKM. V gave up 5 bases and J gave up 0 bases, with 5 bases separating them. The CDR3 spans 13 residues. CDR3 residues: CASSPYSNQPQHF. CDR3 DNA sequence: TGTGCCAGCAGTCCTTATAGCAATCAGCCCCAGCATTTT.

The chain has TRBV20-1 and TRBJ1-1, with D possibly being TRBD1 (6 bases). The germline V and J ends were trimmed by 3 bases and 4 bases, with 12 bases remaining between them. This CDR3 spans 13 amino acids. The germline CDR1 and CDR2 sequences are DFQATT and SNEGSKA (reference sequence). In DNA, the CDR3 is TGCAGTGCTAGTGACAACAGGGTCACTGAAGCTTTCTTT. Residues: CSASDNRVTEAFF.

The rearrangement uses TRBV6-5 and TRBJ2-1; no firm D call. This CDR3 contains 10 residues. The ends were cut back, 11 bases at V and 5 bases at J, with 7 bases in the middle. The germline V gene encodes CDR1 MNHEY and CDR2 SVGAGI. The CDR3 DNA follows: TGTGCCGCCACTGACAATGAGCAGTTCTTC. The encoded protein is CAATDNEQFF.

The chain uses TRBV9 and TRBJ1-1, with a tentative D call TRBD1 (5 bases). V was pared by 0 bases and J by 5 bases, with 11 bases between. Looked up from germline, CDR1 is SGDLS and CDR2 is YYNGEE. This CDR3 is built from 14 residues. CDR3: CASSVGGVVTEAFF. In DNA form, the CDR3 reads TGTGCCAGCAGCGTAGGGGGGGTTGTTACTGAAGCTTTCTTT.

J is TRBJ1-2 and V is TRBV14, with D perhaps matching TRBD1 (5 bases). Germline CDR1 and CDR2: SGHDN and FVKESK. The CDR3 contains 13 residues. V was shortened by 4 bases and J by 7 bases, with 13 bases between the two germline ends. The chain's CDR3 is CASSLRGQVGYTF. In nucleotides, the CDR3 is TGTGCCAGCAGCCTAAGGGGCCAAGTTGGCTACACCTTC.